A selection of T cell receptor beta chains follows, all from one sample in a study of blood T cells in healthy people across ages. TCRdb independently ran MiXCR on the 5' RACE reads; one entry per CDR3 protein. The repertoire has over 600,000 distinct CDR3 sequences, about 47% of them found once; the top ten carry around 18%. The sequencing input was blood. The receptors derive from an elderly man in good health. The conserved cysteine and the conserved F or W are not part of the CDR3 here.

TRBJ2-1,TRBV6-6,ASSYWERDEQF
TRBJ2-7,TRBV11-3,ASSTHLSGTPYEQY
TRBJ2-2,TRBV12-3/TRBV12-4,ASSFAGGPTGELF
TRBJ2-3,TRBV28,ASSLWSSLTDTQY
TRBJ2-7,TRBV20-1,SASRREGLNEQN
TRBJ1-5,TRBV20-1,SARQLQPQH
TRBJ2-1,TRBV6-6,AGSYSLAGYNEQF
TRBJ2-3,TRBV7-2,ASSLRLAGNKY
TRBJ1-2,TRBV25-1,ASSDTGGSNYGYT
TRBJ1-2,TRBV29-1,SVLQGARYSNYGYT
TRBJ1-2,TRBV6-2/TRBV6-3,ASSYRIGGYT
TRBJ2-6,TRBV29-1,SATDTSGANVLT
TRBJ2-5,TRBV20-1,SARDLMAQY
TRBJ2-7,TRBV20-1,SAASQYNEQY
TRBJ2-1,TRBV2,ASSAQRYDEQF
TRBJ2-1,TRBV7-9,ASSVSGGTEQF
TRBJ1-5,TRBV7-2,ASSLISNSNPPQH
TRBJ2-5,TRBV5-1,ASRVGTGGQETQY
.,TRBV12-3/TRBV12-4,ASSLHRGGSEQY
TRBJ1-5,TRBV18,ASSVEGVQPQH
TRBJ1-2,TRBV28,ASSRARGNYGYT
.,TRBV7-3,ASSLTSRSETQY
TRBJ1-1,TRBV20-1,SAGTGVGTEAF
TRBJ2-3,TRBV7-2,ASSLVGGRRSTDTQY
TRBJ1-6,TRBV3-1,ASSLPSSRQGAHSPLH
TRBJ1-1,TRBV27,ASSYWRSGPEAF
TRBJ1-2,TRBV29-1,SVQGDSFNYGYT
TRBJ2-4,TRBV10-3,AISESGHTNIQY
TRBJ2-7,TRBV20-1,SARDHTTNSYEQY
TRBJ2-1,TRBV24-1,ATSDTGVNEQF
TRBJ2-3,TRBV7-8,ASSFGGADTQY
TRBJ2-1,TRBV2,ASSEEAISEQF
TRBJ2-3,TRBV20-1,SASLGGQTDTQY
TRBJ2-1,TRBV7-8,ASGLDRGRSGYNEQF
.,TRBV20-1,SAGGRASETQF
TRBJ2-1,TRBV5-4,ASSTPGPYEQF
TRBJ2-7,TRBV6-1,ASNSRDFNYYEQY
TRBJ1-6,TRBV29-1,SVGTEWSPLH
TRBJ1-1,TRBV4-3,ASSQTFRVEAF
TRBJ2-1,TRBV12-3/TRBV12-4,ASSSSSEAF
TRBJ2-1,TRBV6-5,ASSYVELDEQF
TRBJ2-5,TRBV5-1,ASSLTGTLQETQY
TRBJ2-5,TRBV30,AWSLQGIETQY
TRBJ1-1,TRBV6-6,ASTVGDEAF
.,TRBV20-1,GARVDSGRQAYEQY
TRBJ1-1,TRBV29-1,SVEDQIGKEGTEAF